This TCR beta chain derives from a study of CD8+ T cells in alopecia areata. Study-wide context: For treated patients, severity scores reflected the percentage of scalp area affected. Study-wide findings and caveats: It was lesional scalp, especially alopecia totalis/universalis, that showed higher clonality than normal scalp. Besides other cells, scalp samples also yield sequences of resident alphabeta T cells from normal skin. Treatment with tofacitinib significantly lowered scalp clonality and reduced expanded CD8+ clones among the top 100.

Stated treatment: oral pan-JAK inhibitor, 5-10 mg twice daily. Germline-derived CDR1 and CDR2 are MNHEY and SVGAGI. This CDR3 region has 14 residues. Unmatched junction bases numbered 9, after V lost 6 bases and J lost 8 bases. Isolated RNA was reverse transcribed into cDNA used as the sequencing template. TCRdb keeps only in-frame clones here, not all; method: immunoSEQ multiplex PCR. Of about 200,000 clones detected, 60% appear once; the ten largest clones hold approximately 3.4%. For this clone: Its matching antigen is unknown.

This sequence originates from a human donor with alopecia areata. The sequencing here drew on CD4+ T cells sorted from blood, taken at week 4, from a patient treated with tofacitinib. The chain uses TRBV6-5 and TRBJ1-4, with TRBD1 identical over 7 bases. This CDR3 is CASSKDRQGEKLFF. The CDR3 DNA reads TGTGCCAGCAGCAAGGACAGGCAGGGGGAAAAACTGTTTTTT.